This T cell receptor (beta chain) was obtained from a study of CD4 T cell repertoires in COVID-19. At the level of the study: Other coronavirus spike proteins restimulated relabeled CFSE-low cells expanded with IL-2 for 10 to 11 days.

Libraries were prepared by immunoSEQ multiplex PCR; TCRdb keeps only in-frame clonotypes and omits some of them. Among about 22,000 clones listed, around nine tenths were seen once. CDR3 size: 19 residues. V dropped 5 bases and J dropped 2; count of bases not matched to a gene: 14. Germline CDR1 SEHNR, CDR2 FQNEAQ (reference sequence). Study-wide results and caveats: Between about 6.5 and 27% of SARS-CoV-2 clonotypes also appeared in SARS-CoV and/or HKU1 spike cultures. Suggested intraclonal diversification: top SARS-CoV-2-reactive clonotypes appeared in two or three memory subsets.

The memory T cells were sequenced right after ex vivo isolation, without culture. This clone has more than one count but fewer than ten. The antigen is undetermined. The V and J genes are TRBV7-9 and TRBJ2-7, with 14 bases that match TRBD2. This clonotype was obtained from a human donor who had COVID-19. The sample consisted of central memory CD4+ T cells from blood, taken before the COVID-19 pandemic. CDR3 loop: CASSQGRTGTSGSAYEQYF. As DNA, the CDR3 is TGTGCCAGCAGCCAGGGGCGTACCGGGACTAGCGGGAGTGCCTACGAGCAGTACTTC.